A selection of T cell receptor beta chains follows, all from one sample in a study of blood T cell repertoires in COVID-19. The method was immunoSEQ multiplex PCR; TCRdb's version includes in-frame clones alone and lacks a portion of them. Found here are about 180,000 clones, approximately 86% of them singletons; the top ten hold 2.9%. The sample comprised peripheral blood. The receptors were gathered from a young woman with active or convalescent COVID-19. CDR3s include the opening cysteine and the closing phenylalanine or tryptophan. A D gene is named only where the DNA matches it firmly. Clone size, where shown, is once, few, many, or a class for clones that have expanded.

clone_size j_call d_call v_call cdr3_nt cdr3_aa
- TRBJ1-4 - TRBV2 TGTGCCAGCAACTCCCGCCCCGGGGAAAAACTGTTTTTT CASNSRPGEKLFF
- TRBJ1-3 TRBD1 TRBV27 TGTGCCAGCAGTATGGGGGGACAGGGGGCATCTGGAAACACCATATATTTT CASSMGGQGASGNTIYF
- TRBJ1-5 - TRBV14 TGTGCCAGCAGCCAAGGAGTGGATCAGCCCCAGCATTTT CASSQGVDQPQHF
- TRBJ1-1 - TRBV14 TGTGCCAGCAGCCCTACATTATGGGAGGAAGCTTTCTTT CASSPTLWEEAFF
once TRBJ2-7 - TRBV10-1 TGCGCCAGCAGTCCCGGCTCCTACGAGCAGTACTTC CASSPGSYEQYF
few TRBJ2-1 TRBD2 TRBV18 TGTGCCAGCTCACCACCCGGACTAGCGTCCTCCCGCTCTTACAATGAGCAGTTCTTC CASSPPGLASSRSYNEQFF
- TRBJ1-1 - TRBV28 TGTGCCAGCAGCCCGACCCAGCCAGGGGCTGAAGCTTTCTTT CASSPTQPGAEAFF
- TRBJ1-5 - TRBV5-8 TGTGCCAGCAGCCATCAGGCCTCCAATCAGCCCCAGCATTTT CASSHQASNQPQHF
- TRBJ1-2 - TRBV18 TGTGCCAGCTCACCAACAGGGACCAATGGCTACACCTTC CASSPTGTNGYTF
few TRBJ2-5 - TRBV18 TGTGCCAGCTCACCCTCTCAAGAGACCCAGTACTTC CASSPSQETQYF
- TRBJ2-6 TRBD1 TRBV11-3 TGTGCCAGCATGCCCAGGGGGTATGGGGCCAACGTCCTGACTTTC CASMPRGYGANVLTF
- TRBJ1-1 TRBD1 TRBV3-1/TRBV3-2 TGTGCCAGCAGCCAGACCGGACAGGGCGGCACTGAAGCTTTCTTT CASSQTGQGGTEAFF
- TRBJ2-1 TRBD2 TRBV27 TGTGCCAGCAGCCCTCGGGTATCGGGACTAGCTTCCTACAATGAGCAGTTCTTC CASSPRVSGLASYNEQFF
- TRBJ1-1 TRBD1 TRBV28 TGTGCCAGCAGGGGGACAGGGCCGAGGGCTTTCTTT CASRGTGPRAFF
- TRBJ2-1 - TRBV6-5 TGTGCCAGCAGTTACAGGGGCGCCCACTCCTACAATGAGCAGTTCTTC CASSYRGAHSYNEQFF
- TRBJ2-5 - TRBV29-1 TGCAGCCTCGGGGAGGACAGGCACAAAGAGACCCAGTACTTC CSLGEDRHKETQYF
- TRBJ2-1 TRBD2 TRBV3-1/TRBV3-2 TGTGCCAGCAGCCCAGACAGCGGGGCCACCTACAATGAGCAGTTCTTC CASSPDSGATYNEQFF
- TRBJ2-1 TRBD2 TRBV19 TGTGCCAGTAGTATAGCTGGGAGGGGCAATGAGCAGTTCTTC CASSIAGRGNEQFF
- TRBJ2-2 TRBD2 TRBV6-2/TRBV6-3 TGTGCCAGCAGTTACTCGTTTAGCGGGGACACCGGGGAGCTGTTTTTT CASSYSFSGDTGELFF
- TRBJ2-2 - TRBV5-4 TGTGCCAGCAGCGGCCCCGACGGGGGGCCCGGGGAGCTGTTTTTT CASSGPDGGPGELFF
- TRBJ1-3 - TRBV30 TGTGCCTGGAGTTCCCTACTAAGACGGAACTCTGGAAACACCATATATTTT CAWSSLLRRNSGNTIYF
- TRBJ2-7 TRBD2 TRBV20-1 TGCAGTGCTAGTGAGTCTAGCGGGGGGTTTTCCTACGAGCAGTACTTC CSASESSGGFSYEQYF
- TRBJ2-2 - TRBV5-1 TGCGCCAGCAGCTTGGCCGCAGGGCTTGCCGGGGAGCTGTTTTTT CASSLAAGLAGELFF
- TRBJ1-2 - TRBV9 TGTGCCAGCAGCGTAGATGTTCTAACGCGTGGCTACACCTTC CASSVDVLTRGYTF
- TRBJ1-2 - TRBV9 TGTGCCAGCAGCGTTAGTGGTTTCTATGGCTACACCTTC CASSVSGFYGYTF
- TRBJ1-2 - TRBV7-2 TGTGCCAGCAGCTTTGCCCAGGGGGGCTACACCTTC CASSFAQGGYTF
- TRBJ2-1 - TRBV29-1 TGCAGCGTTGAAGAGCGTAGCTCCTACAATGAGCAGTTCTTC CSVEERSSYNEQFF
- TRBJ1-6 - TRBV7-9 TGTGCCAGCAGTCCAGCAGGGAATAGGAATTCACCCCTCCACTTT CASSPAGNRNSPLHF
- TRBJ2-2 TRBD2 TRBV4-1 TGCGCCAGCAGCCAAGCCCTTCTAGCGGGAGTTTCGCGCACCGGGGAGCTGTTTTTT CASSQALLAGVSRTGELFF
- TRBJ1-1 - TRBV5-1 TGCGCCAGCAGCACCGTGATAGGGGGTGGCACTGAAGCTTTCTTT CASSTVIGGGTEAFF
- TRBJ2-7 TRBD2 TRBV24-1 TGTGCCACCAGTGACGGACTAGATTACGAGCAGTACTTC CATSDGLDYEQYF
- TRBJ1-5 - TRBV19 TGTGCCAGTCATACACAGGGATTCAATCAGCCCCAGCATTTT CASHTQGFNQPQHF
few TRBJ1-1 TRBD1 TRBV6-4 TGTGCCAGCAGCCCCGGGACAGGGGGATGGAACACTGAAGCTTTCTTT CASSPGTGGWNTEAFF
- TRBJ2-7 - TRBV5-1 TGCGCCAGCAGCACCCTTGCAGAGGACGAGCAGTACTTC CASSTLAEDEQYF
- TRBJ1-1 - TRBV19 TGTGCTAGTAACCCAGATTTGAACACTGAAGCTTTCTTT CASNPDLNTEAFF
- TRBJ1-2 TRBD1 TRBV28 TGTGCCAGCAGTCCCGGGACAGTCTATGGCTACACCTTC CASSPGTVYGYTF
- TRBJ1-2 TRBD1 TRBV4-1 TGCGCCAGCAGCCCCCGGATGACAGGGTATAACTATGGCTACACCTTC CASSPRMTGYNYGYTF
once TRBJ2-3 - TRBV5-1 TGCGCCAGCAGAAGTAGCTCGGGCACAGATACGCAGTATTTT CASRSSSGTDTQYF
- TRBJ1-1 - TRBV6-5 TGTGCCAGCAGTAGGACAACTGAAGCTTTCTTT CASSRTTEAFF
- TRBJ2-1 TRBD2 TRBV3-1/TRBV3-2 TGTGCCAGCAGGACTAGCGGGACTTATGACAATGAGCAGTTCTTC CASRTSGTYDNEQFF
- TRBJ2-7 - TRBV4-1 TGCGCCAGCAGCCAAACTAGGTCACTCGGGGAGCAGTACTTC CASSQTRSLGEQYF
- TRBJ1-2 - TRBV6-5 - CASSWGQGASGGTF